This T cell receptor beta chain was captured in a study of CD8+ T cells in alopecia areata. General study points: Especially in alopecia totalis/universalis, lesional scalp showed greater clonality than normal scalp did.

RNA extraction was followed by reverse transcription into cDNA, which acted as the sequencing template. The method was immunoSEQ multiplex PCR; TCRdb's version includes in-frame clones alone and lacks a portion of them. The repertoire holds roughly 100,000 clones, with around three fifths as singletons. The CDR3 contains 14 residues. CDR1 is ENHRY, CDR2 SYGVKD, per germline. The V gene end was trimmed by 6 bases and the J gene end by 4 bases; junction bases not matched to a gene: 0. This clone was counted many times. What it recognizes is unknown. T lymphocytes (CD4+ and CD8+) were sorted from PBMCs. The rearrangement uses TRBV10-3 and TRBJ2-3; 14 nucleotides line up with TRBD2. The receptor was derived from a human donor in good health. The sample consisted of CD4+ T cells sorted from blood. CDR3 nucleotide sequence: TGTGCCATCAGGACTAGCGGGGGGGCAGATACGCAGTATTTT. Its protein is CAIRTSGGADTQYF.